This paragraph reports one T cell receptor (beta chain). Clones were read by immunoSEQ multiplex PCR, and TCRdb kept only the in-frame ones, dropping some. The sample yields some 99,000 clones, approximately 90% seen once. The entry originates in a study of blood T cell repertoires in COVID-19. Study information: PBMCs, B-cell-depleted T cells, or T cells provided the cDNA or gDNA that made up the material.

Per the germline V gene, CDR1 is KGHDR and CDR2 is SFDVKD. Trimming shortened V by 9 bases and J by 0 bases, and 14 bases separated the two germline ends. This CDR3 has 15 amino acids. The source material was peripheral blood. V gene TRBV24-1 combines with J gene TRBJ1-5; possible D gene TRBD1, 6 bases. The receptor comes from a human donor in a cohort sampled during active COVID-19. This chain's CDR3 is CATHGQGNSNQPQHF. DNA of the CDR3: TGTGCCACCCATGGGCAGGGGAATAGCAATCAGCCCCAGCATTTT.